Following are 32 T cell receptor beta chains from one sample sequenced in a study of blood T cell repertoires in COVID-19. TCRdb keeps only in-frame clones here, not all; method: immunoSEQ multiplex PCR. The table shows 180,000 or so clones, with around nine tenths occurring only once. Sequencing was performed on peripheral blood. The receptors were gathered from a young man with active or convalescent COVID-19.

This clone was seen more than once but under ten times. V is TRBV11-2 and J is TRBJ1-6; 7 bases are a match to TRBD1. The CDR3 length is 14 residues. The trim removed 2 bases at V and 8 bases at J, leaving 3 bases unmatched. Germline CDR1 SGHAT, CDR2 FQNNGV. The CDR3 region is CASSLRDSYSPLHF. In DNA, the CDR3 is TGTGCCAGCAGCTTACGGGACAGTTATTCACCCCTCCACTTT.

Here the CDR3 reads CASSIDAGIVWGYTF. CDR3 nucleotide sequence: TGTGCCAGTAGTATAGATGCAGGGATTGTTTGGGGCTACACCTTC. The chain couples TRBV19 to TRBJ1-2; D is perhaps TRBD1 (5 bases). V shed 0 bases and J shed 8 bases, with 16 bases lying between them. Germline V gene data show CDR1 as LNHDA and CDR2 as SQIVND (reference sequence). The CDR3 extends over 15 amino acids.

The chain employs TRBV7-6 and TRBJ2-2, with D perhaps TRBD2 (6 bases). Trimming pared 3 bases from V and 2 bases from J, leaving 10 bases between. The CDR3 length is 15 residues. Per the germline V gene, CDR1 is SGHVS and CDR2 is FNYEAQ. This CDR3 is CASSFGGLNTGELFF. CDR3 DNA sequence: TGTGCCAGCAGCTTTGGAGGGCTTAACACCGGGGAGCTGTTTTTT. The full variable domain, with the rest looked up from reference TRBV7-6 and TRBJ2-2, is GAGVSQSPRYKVTKRGQDVALRCDPISGHVSLYWYRQALGQGPEFLTYFNYEAQQDKSGLPNDRFSAERPEGSISTLTIQRTEQRDSAMYRCASSFGGLNTGELFFGEGSRLTVL.

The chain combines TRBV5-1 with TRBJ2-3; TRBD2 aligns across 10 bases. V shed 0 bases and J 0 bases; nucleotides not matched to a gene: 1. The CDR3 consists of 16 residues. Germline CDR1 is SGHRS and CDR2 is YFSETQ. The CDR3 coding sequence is TGCGCCAGCAGCTTGGTGACTAGCGGGAGCACAGATACGCAGTATTTT. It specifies CASSLVTSGSTDTQYF.

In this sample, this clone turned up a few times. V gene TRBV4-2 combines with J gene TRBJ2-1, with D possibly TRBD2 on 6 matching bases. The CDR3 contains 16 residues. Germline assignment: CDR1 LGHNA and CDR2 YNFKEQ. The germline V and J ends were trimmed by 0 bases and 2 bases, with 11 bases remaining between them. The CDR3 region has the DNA TGTGCCAGCAGCCAAGAAGGTGCTAGCGCCTACAATGAGCAGTTCTTC. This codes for CASSQEGASAYNEQFF.

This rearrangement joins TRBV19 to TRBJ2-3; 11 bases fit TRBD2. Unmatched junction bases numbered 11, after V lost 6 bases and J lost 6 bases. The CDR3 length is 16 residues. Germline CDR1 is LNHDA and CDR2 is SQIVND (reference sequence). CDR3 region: CASSVALAGGQDTQYF. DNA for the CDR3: TGTGCCAGTAGCGTCGCCCTAGCGGGAGGTCAGGATACGCAGTATTTT. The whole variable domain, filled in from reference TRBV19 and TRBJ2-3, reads DGGITQSPKYLFRKEGQNVTLSCEQNLNHDAMYWYRQDPGQGLRLIYYSQIVNDFQKGDIAEGYSVSREKKESFPLTVTSAQKNPTAFYLCASSVALAGGQDTQYFGPGTRLTVL.

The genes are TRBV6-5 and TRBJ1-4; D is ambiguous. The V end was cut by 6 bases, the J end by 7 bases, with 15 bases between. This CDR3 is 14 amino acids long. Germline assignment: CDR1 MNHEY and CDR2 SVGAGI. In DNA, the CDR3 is TGTGCCAGCAGACCCCATGAGAGTGTTGAAAAACTGTTTTTT. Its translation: CASRPHESVEKLFF.

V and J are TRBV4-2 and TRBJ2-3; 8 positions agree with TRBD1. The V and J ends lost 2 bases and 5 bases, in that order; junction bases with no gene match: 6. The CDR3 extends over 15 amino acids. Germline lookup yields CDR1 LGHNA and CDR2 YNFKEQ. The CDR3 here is CASSQLDRGEDTQYF. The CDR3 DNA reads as TGTGCCAGCAGCCAACTAGACAGGGGAGAAGATACGCAGTATTTT.

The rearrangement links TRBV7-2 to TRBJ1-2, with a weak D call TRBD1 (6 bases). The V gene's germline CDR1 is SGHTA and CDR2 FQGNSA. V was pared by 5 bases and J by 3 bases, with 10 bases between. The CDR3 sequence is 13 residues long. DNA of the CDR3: TGTGCCAGCAGCCTCGGACAGCACTATGGCTACACCTTC. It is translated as CASSLGQHYGYTF.

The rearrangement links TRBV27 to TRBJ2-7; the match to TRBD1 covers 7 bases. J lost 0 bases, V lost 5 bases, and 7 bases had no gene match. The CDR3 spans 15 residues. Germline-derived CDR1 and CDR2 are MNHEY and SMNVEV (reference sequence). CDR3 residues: CASSQSGQYSYEQYF. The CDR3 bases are TGTGCCAGCAGTCAATCGGGACAGTACTCCTACGAGCAGTACTTC.

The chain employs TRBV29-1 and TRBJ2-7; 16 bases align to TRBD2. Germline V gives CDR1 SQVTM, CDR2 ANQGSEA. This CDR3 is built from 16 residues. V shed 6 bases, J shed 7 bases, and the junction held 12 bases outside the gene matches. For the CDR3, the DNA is TGCAGCGTCGACCCCGGGACTAGCGGGGGGGCGAGGGAGCAGTACTTC. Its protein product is CSVDPGTSGGAREQYF.

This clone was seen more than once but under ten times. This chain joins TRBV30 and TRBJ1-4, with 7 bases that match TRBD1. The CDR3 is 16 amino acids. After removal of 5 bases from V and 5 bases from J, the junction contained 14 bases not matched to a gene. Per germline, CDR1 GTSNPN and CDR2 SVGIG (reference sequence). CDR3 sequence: CAWEQNTGTVNEKLFF. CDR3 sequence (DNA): TGTGCCTGGGAACAAAACACCGGGACAGTAAATGAAAAACTGTTTTTT.

The CDR3 DNA reads as TGTGCCAGCAGCACTATGAAGCAGGGGGCTGACAATCAGCCCCAGCATTTT. It yields the protein CASSTMKQGADNQPQHF. The chain links TRBV5-8 to TRBJ1-5, with 8 bases matching TRBD1. The CDR3 length is 17 residues. Trimming removed 4 bases from V and 3 bases from J; junction bases left unmatched: 12. The V gene's germline CDR1 is SGHTS and CDR2 YDEGEE.

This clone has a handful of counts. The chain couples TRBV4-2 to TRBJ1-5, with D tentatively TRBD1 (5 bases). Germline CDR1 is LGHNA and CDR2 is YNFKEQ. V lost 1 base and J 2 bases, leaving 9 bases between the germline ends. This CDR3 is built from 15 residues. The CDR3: CASSQAVGRNQPQHF. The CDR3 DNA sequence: TGTGCCAGCAGCCAAGCGGTGGGGCGCAATCAGCCCCAGCATTTT.

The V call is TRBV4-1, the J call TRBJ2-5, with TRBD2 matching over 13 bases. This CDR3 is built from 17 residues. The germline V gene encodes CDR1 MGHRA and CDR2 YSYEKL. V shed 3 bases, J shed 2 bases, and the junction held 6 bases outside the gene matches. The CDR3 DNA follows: TGCGCCAGCAGCCAGTCACTAGCGGGGGGGCTTCAAGAGACCCAGTACTTC. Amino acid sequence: CASSQSLAGGLQETQYF.

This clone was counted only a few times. CDR3 amino acids: CASSLGPSREQFF. CDR3 nucleotide sequence: TGTGCCAGCAGCTTAGGGCCCTCCCGGGAGCAGTTCTTC. The chain has TRBV13 and TRBJ2-1; D remains unclear. This CDR3 is 13 amino acids long. V lost 0 bases and J 10 bases, leaving 10 bases between the germline ends. Germline CDR1 PRHDT, CDR2 FYEKMQ (reference sequence).

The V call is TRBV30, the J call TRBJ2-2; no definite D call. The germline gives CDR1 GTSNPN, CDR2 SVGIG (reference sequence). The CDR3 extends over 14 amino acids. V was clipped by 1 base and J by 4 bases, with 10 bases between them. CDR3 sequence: CAWSDRVATGELFF. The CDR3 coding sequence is TGTGCCTGGAGTGACAGAGTCGCCACCGGGGAGCTGTTTTTT.

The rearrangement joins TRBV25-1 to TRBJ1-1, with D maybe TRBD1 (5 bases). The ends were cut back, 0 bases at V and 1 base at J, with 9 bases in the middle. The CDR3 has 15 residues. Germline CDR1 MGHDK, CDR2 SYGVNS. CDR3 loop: CASSEYGAGNTEAFF. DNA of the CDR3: TGTGCCAGCAGTGAATATGGGGCAGGGAACACTGAAGCTTTCTTT.

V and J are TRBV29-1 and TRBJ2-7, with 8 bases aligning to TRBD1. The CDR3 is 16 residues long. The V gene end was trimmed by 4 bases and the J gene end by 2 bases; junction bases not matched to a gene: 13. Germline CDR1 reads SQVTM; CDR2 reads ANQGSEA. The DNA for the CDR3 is TGCAGCGTTGCCGGATGGACAGGGAGGTCGACCTACGAGCAGTACTTC. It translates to CSVAGWTGRSTYEQYF.

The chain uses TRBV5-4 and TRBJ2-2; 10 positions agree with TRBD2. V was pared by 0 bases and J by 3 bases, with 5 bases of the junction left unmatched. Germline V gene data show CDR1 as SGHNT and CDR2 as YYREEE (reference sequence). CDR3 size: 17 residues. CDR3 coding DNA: TGTGCCAGCAGCTTGGGAGCGGGGGGGCTGGACACCGGGGAGCTGTTTTTT. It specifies CASSLGAGGLDTGELFF.

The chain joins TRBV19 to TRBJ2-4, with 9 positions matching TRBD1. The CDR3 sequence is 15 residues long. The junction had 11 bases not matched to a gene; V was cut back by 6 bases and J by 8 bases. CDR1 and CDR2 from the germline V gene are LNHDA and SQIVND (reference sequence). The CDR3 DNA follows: TGTGCCAGTAGCACACCGGGACAGGGTTTTGACATTCAGTACTTC. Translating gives CASSTPGQGFDIQYF.

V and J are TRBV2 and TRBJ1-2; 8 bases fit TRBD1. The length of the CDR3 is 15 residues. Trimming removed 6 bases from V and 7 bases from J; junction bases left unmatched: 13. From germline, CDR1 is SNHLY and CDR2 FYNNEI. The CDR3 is CASSMTGVSGSGYTF. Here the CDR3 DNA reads TGTGCCAGCAGCATGACAGGGGTTAGTGGATCTGGCTACACCTTC.

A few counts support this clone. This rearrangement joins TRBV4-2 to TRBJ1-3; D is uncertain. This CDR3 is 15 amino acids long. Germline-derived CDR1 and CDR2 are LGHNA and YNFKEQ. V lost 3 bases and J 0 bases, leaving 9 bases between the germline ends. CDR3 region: CASSHPQDSGNTIYF. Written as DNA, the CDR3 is TGTGCCAGCAGCCACCCCCAGGACTCTGGAAACACCATATATTTT.

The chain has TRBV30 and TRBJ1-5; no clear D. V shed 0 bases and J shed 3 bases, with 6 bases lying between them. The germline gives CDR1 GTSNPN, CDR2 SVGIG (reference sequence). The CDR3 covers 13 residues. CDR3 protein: CAWSVDNNQPQHF. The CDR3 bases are TGTGCCTGGAGTGTAGACAACAATCAGCCCCAGCATTTT. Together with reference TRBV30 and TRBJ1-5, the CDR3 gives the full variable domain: SQTIHQWPATLVQPVGSPLSLECTVEGTSNPNLYWYRQAAGRGLQLLFYSVGIGQISSEVPQNLSASRPQDRQFILSSKKLLLSDSGFYLCAWSVDNNQPQHFGDGTRLSIL.

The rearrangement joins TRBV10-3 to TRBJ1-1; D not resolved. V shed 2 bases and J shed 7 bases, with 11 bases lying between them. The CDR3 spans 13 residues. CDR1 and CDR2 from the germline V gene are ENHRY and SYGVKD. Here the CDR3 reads CAISETPRGEAFF. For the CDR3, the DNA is TGTGCCATCAGTGAGACCCCCCGGGGTGAAGCTTTCTTT.

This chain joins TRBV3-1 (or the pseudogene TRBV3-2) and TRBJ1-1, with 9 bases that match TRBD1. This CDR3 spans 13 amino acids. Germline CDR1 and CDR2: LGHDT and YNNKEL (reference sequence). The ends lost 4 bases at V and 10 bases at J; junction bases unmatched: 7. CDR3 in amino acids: CASSRDRDGGAFF. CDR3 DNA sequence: TGTGCCAGCAGCCGGGACAGGGACGGCGGAGCTTTCTTT.

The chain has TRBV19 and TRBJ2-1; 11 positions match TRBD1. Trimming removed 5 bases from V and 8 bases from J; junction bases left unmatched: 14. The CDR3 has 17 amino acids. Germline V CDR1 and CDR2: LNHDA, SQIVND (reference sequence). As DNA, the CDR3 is TGTGCCAGTAGTTCTTCCTCCGGGACAGGGGGGGTAGATGAGCAGTTCTTC. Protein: CASSSSSGTGGVDEQFF.

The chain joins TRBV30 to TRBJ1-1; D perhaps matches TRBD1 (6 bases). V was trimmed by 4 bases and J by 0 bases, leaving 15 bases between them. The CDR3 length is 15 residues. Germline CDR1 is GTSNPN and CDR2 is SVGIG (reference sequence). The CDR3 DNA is TGTGCCTGGAATGGGGGGGCCGAAATGAACACTGAAGCTTTCTTT. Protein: CAWNGGAEMNTEAFF.

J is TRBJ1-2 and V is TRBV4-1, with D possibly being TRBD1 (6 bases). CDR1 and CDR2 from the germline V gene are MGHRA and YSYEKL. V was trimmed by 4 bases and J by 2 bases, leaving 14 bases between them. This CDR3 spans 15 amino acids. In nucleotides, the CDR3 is TGCGCCAGCAGCCTCCAAGGCAGGGGAAACTATGGCTACACCTTC. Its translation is CASSLQGRGNYGYTF.

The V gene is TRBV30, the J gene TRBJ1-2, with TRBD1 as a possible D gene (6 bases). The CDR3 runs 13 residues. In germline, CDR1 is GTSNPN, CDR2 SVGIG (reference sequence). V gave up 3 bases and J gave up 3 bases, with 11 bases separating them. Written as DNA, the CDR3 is TGTGCCTGGAGGGACGCAGGGGACTATGGCTACACCTTC. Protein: CAWRDAGDYGYTF. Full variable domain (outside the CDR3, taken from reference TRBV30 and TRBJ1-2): SQTIHQWPATLVQPVGSPLSLECTVEGTSNPNLYWYRQAAGRGLQLLFYSVGIGQISSEVPQNLSASRPQDRQFILSSKKLLLSDSGFYLCAWRDAGDYGYTFGSGTRLTVV.

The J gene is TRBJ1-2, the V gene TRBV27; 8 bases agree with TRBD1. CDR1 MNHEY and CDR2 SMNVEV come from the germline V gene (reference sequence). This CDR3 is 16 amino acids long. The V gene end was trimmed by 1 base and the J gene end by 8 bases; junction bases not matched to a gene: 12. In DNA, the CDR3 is TGTGCCAGCAGTTTATACCCCCCCAGGGGGCAAGAAGGCTACACCTTC. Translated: CASSLYPPRGQEGYTF.

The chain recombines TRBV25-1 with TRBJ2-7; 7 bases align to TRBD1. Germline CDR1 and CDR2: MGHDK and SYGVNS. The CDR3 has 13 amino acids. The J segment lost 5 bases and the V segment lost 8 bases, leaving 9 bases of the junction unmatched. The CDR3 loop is CASRNSQGNEQYF. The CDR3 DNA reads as TGTGCCAGCCGAAATTCACAGGGGAACGAGCAGTACTTC.